What follows is one T cell receptor (beta chain) and its context. Antigen: not known. Trimming cost V 1 base and J 0 bases, with 18 bases left between them. Germline-derived CDR1 and CDR2 are SQVTM and ANQGSEA. This CDR3 region has 17 residues. The entry originates in a study of cytomegalovirus exposure and HLA in healthy donors. General observations from the study: The study put under 200 TCR beta chains on its list as cytomegalovirus-associated.

Only in-frame clones appear in the TCRdb table, and some are missing; sequencing was by immunoSEQ multiplex PCR. The sample consists of approximately 65,000 clones, over 90% of them appearing once. Sequenced sample: PBMCs. The TCR comes from a woman between 18 and 30 years old in good health and CMV-seronegative. The J gene is TRBJ1-2, the V gene TRBV29-1; perhaps TRBD1 as D (5 bases). The CDR3 nucleotides are TGCAGCGTTGAAGCCACACGGGCGGGACCAACTAACTATGGCTACACCTTC. Amino acids: CSVEATRAGPTNYGYTF.